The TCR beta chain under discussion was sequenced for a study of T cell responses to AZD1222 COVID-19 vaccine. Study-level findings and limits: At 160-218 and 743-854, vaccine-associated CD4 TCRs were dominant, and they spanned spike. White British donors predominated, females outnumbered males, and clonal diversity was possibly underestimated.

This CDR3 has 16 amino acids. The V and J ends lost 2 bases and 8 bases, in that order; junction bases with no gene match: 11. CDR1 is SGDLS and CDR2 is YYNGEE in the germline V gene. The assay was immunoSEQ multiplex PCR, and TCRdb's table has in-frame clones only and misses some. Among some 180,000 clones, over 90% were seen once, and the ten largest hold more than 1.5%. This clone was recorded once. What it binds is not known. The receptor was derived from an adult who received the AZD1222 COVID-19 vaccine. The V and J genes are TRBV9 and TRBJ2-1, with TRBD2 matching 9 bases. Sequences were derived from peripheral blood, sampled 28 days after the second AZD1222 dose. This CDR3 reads CASSVRGLATGDEQFF. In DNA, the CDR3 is TGTGCCAGCAGCGTGCGGGGACTAGCCACTGGGGATGAGCAGTTCTTC.